This TCR beta chain was documented in a study of shared clonotypes between healthy human individuals. Study results and caveats: Enrolling few donors narrowed the genetic and exposure-history diversity that was represented.

CDR1 MNHEY and CDR2 SVGAGI come from the germline V gene. The CDR3 sequence is 15 residues long. Trimming removed 6 bases from V and 7 bases from J; junction bases left unmatched: 13. The repertoire was sequenced with immunoSEQ multiplex PCR; TCRdb's copy has only in-frame clones and lacks some. This repertoire shows roughly 500,000 clones, around 79% found once; its top ten account for over 10%. Turning to this clone: Its antigen is as yet unknown.

The source of this sequence is a woman aged 35 to 49 in good health. Some clones in this sample may be carry-over from other donors' samples. Material for sequencing was PBMCs. The chain carries TRBV6-5 and TRBJ2-7, with TRBD1 matching over 9 bases. The CDR3 spells CASSPPTGTGREQYF. CDR3 nucleotides: TGTGCCAGCAGCCCACCGACCGGGACAGGGAGAGAGCAGTACTTC.